The 31 T cell receptor beta chains presented below share a single source sample, sequenced in a study of beta chain features in type 1 diabetes. Whole-study findings and limits: Researchers report that Type 1 diabetes patients had moderately but significantly shorter TCRB CDR3s across all four CD4+ subsets.

These receptors' targets are unknown. Since all of the isolated RNA was reverse transcribed, expressed TCRB transcripts were what got sequenced. The protocol was immunoSEQ multiplex PCR, while the TCRdb copy is restricted to in-frame clones and leaves out a portion. The sample lists about 120,000 clones; roughly 17% were seen once. The sample taken for sequencing was central memory CD4+ T cells from blood. The receptors here all came from a man aged 18 to 29 with type 1 diabetes.

This clone was detected ten times or more. The CDR3: CATRSWGDTEAFF. The CDR3 nucleotides read TGTGCCACCCGGTCATGGGGGGACACTGAAGCTTTCTTT. The chain employs TRBV19 and TRBJ1-1; D is perhaps TRBD1 (5 bases). Germline V gene lookup returns CDR1 LNHDA and CDR2 SQIVND (reference sequence). This CDR3 is 13 amino acids long. With 10 bases removed from V and 3 bases from J, the gap between germline ends came to 15 bases.

This clone has at least ten counts. The chain combines TRBV27 with TRBJ1-5; D remains unclear. Germline values: CDR1 MNHEY, CDR2 SMNVEV (reference sequence). With 3 bases removed from V and 6 bases from J, the gap between germline ends came to 15 bases. This CDR3 is 15 amino acids long. CDR3 in amino acids: CASSFLTAASQPQHF. The DNA of the CDR3 is TGTGCCAGCAGTTTTCTCACAGCGGCGAGTCAGCCCCAGCATTTT.

This clone has a handful of counts. The chain is built from TRBV7-2 and TRBJ2-7; 9 bases align to TRBD2. This CDR3 region has 15 residues. Germline lookup yields CDR1 SGHTA and CDR2 FQGNSA. Trimming removed 1 base from V and 2 bases from J; junction bases left unmatched: 3. CDR3 in DNA: TGTGCCAGCAGCTTAGGGTCTAGCGGGGCCTACGAGCAGTACTTC. It specifies CASSLGSSGAYEQYF.

This sequence joins TRBV10-3 and TRBJ2-2; TRBD2 matches at 10 bases. CDR1 is ENHRY and CDR2 is SYGVKD in the germline V gene. This CDR3 is 16 amino acids long. The junction had 4 bases not matched to a gene; V was cut back by 2 bases and J by 4 bases. Here the CDR3 DNA reads TGTGCCATCAGTGAGGAGGGACTAGCGAGCACCGGGGAGCTGTTTTTT. It encodes CAISEEGLASTGELFF.

The genes are TRBV5-1 and TRBJ2-3; 7 bases agree with TRBD2. CDR1 and CDR2 (germline): SGHRS, YFSETQ. The CDR3 extends over 13 amino acids. V was pared by 4 bases and J by 8 bases, with 7 bases of the junction left unmatched. CDR3 nucleotides: TGCGCCAGCAGCGCCTCGGGGGAGGGTACGCAGTATTTT. It yields the protein CASSASGEGTQYF. The whole variable domain, filled in from reference TRBV5-1 and TRBJ2-3, reads KAGVTQTPRYLIKTRGQQVTLSCSPISGHRSVSWYQQTPGQGLQFLFEYFSETQRNKGNFPGRFSGRQFSNSRSEMNVSTLELGDSALYLCASSASGEGTQYFGPGTRLTVL.

The V and J genes are TRBV5-4 and TRBJ2-3, with 12 nucleotides matching TRBD2. CDR1 SGHNT and CDR2 YYREEE come from the germline V gene (reference sequence). The CDR3 has 16 amino acids. V trimming: 4 bases; J trimming: 0 bases; junction bases outside the gene matches: 3. CDR3 amino acids: CASSHGTSGSTDTQYF. CDR3 DNA sequence: TGTGCCAGCAGCCACGGGACTAGCGGGAGCACAGATACGCAGTATTTT.

This chain uses TRBV7-2 with TRBJ1-6; possibly TRBD1 for D (5 bases). Trimming shortened V by 1 base and J by 8 bases, and 6 bases separated the two germline ends. Germline values: CDR1 SGHTA, CDR2 FQGNSA. This CDR3 comprises 13 residues. CDR3 in DNA: TGTGCCAGCAGCTTAGAGGGACATTCACCCCTCCACTTT. It translates to CASSLEGHSPLHF.

This chain connects TRBV7-2 to TRBJ2-7, with D hard to call. In germline, CDR1 is SGHTA, CDR2 FQGNSA. The V and J ends lost 1 base and 2 bases respectively, with 6 bases between them. The CDR3 runs to 13 residues. CDR3 region: CASSLVEPYEQYF. The CDR3 bases are TGTGCCAGCAGCTTAGTAGAACCCTACGAGCAGTACTTC.

The chain uses TRBV11-3 and TRBJ2-3; D is unclear. The germline V gene has CDR1 SGHNT and CDR2 YENEEA. This CDR3 contains 15 residues. Trimming stripped 5 bases from V and 4 bases from J, with 16 bases between. CDR3 bases: TGTGCCAGCAGCCCCGGGTCGTCTTGGGCAGATACGCAGTATTTT. Protein sequence: CASSPGSSWADTQYF.

V is TRBV18 and J is TRBJ2-7, with D maybe TRBD2 (5 bases). Trimming took 3 bases from V and 2 from J, leaving 11 bases between them. The germline gives CDR1 KGHSH, CDR2 LQKENI. The CDR3 spans 14 residues. In DNA, the CDR3 is TGTGCCAGCTCACCGCACGACGGGGCCTACGAGCAGTACTTC. Its translation is CASSPHDGAYEQYF.

The sample holds a few counts of this clone. The V gene is TRBV7-9, the J gene TRBJ2-5; tentative D call: TRBD2 (5 bases). Trimming stripped 3 bases from V and 1 base from J, with 9 bases between. Germline V CDR1 and CDR2: SEHNR, FQNEAQ (reference sequence). The length of the CDR3 is 14 residues. The CDR3 spells CASSLRVVQETQYF. Here the CDR3 DNA reads TGTGCCAGCAGCTTGAGGGTAGTCCAAGAGACCCAGTACTTC.

The chain links TRBV11-2 to TRBJ2-1; tentative D call: TRBD2 (7 bases). Trimming removed 5 bases at V and 1 base at J, with 15 bases between. Germline-derived CDR1 and CDR2 are SGHAT and FQNNGV. CDR3 length equals 16 residues. CDR3 nucleotides: TGTGCCAGCAGCCCCTTGCGGGGGCCATCCTACAATGAGCAGTTCTTC. Translated: CASSPLRGPSYNEQFF.

V and J are TRBV7-2 and TRBJ2-2, with D maybe TRBD1 (6 bases). The CDR3 runs 14 residues. CDR1 is SGHTA, CDR2 FQGNSA, per germline. V gave up 4 bases and J gave up 6 bases, with 12 bases separating them. The CDR3 coding sequence is TGTGCCAGCAGCTCAACCCGACAGGCCGGGGAGCTGTTTTTT. Protein sequence: CASSSTRQAGELFF.

The CDR3 region is CASSYSIADSYEQYF. Written as DNA, the CDR3 is TGTGCCAGCAGTTACTCGATAGCGGACTCCTACGAGCAGTACTTC. The chain is built from TRBV6-6 and TRBJ2-7; TRBD2 might be the D (6 bases). The V end lost 0 bases, the J end lost 0 bases, and 9 bases lay between the germline ends. This CDR3 has 15 residues. Germline CDR1 and CDR2: MNHNY and SVGAGI (reference sequence).

This clone was counted many times. The V gene is TRBV7-2, the J gene TRBJ2-3; D may be TRBD2 (5 bases). This CDR3 contains 15 residues. Trimming pared 4 bases from V and 5 bases from J, leaving 16 bases between. Per the germline V gene, CDR1 is SGHTA and CDR2 is FQGNSA. The DNA of the CDR3 is TGTGCCAGCAGCTCAAAACCGATCGGAGGAGATACGCAGTATTTT. It is translated as CASSSKPIGGDTQYF.

The V gene is TRBV14, the J gene TRBJ2-5, with 7 bases identical to TRBD1. The V and J ends lost 6 bases and 4 bases, in that order; junction bases with no gene match: 11. Germline CDR1 SGHDN, CDR2 FVKESK. The CDR3 is made up of 15 amino acids. The CDR3 loop reads CASSDTRAGGETQYF. The CDR3 coding sequence is TGTGCCAGCAGTGACACTCGTGCAGGGGGAGAGACCCAGTACTTC.

This clone was counted between two and nine times. V usage is TRBV4-1 and J usage is TRBJ1-5, with D hard to call. Germline CDR1 reads MGHRA; CDR2 reads YSYEKL. Trimming pared 8 bases from V and 6 bases from J, leaving 14 bases between. This CDR3 spans 13 amino acids. The CDR3 sequence is CASGPNYAQPQHF. The DNA for the CDR3 is TGCGCCAGCGGGCCCAATTATGCTCAGCCCCAGCATTTT.

J is TRBJ2-3 and V is TRBV4-3, with D possibly being TRBD2 (7 bases). Trimming left V 1 base short and J 0 bases short, with 14 bases between. Germline CDR1 reads LGHNA; CDR2 reads YSLEER. The CDR3 covers 17 residues. CDR3 protein: CASSQGTGGLSTDTQYF. Written as DNA, the CDR3 is TGCGCCAGCAGCCAAGGGACCGGGGGGCTTAGCACAGATACGCAGTATTTT.

This clone was counted between two and nine times. The chain links TRBV5-4 to TRBJ2-3; D remains ambiguous. V lost 1 base and J 4 bases, leaving 4 bases between the germline ends. This CDR3 is built from 12 residues. Per the germline V gene, CDR1 is SGHNT and CDR2 is YYREEE (reference sequence). CDR3 bases: TGTGCCAGCAGCTTGATTGCAGATACGCAGTATTTT. Translating gives CASSLIADTQYF.

This clone was picked up a small number of times. V is TRBV5-1 and J is TRBJ2-2; D not resolved. Trimming stripped 1 base from V and 8 bases from J, with 9 bases between. This CDR3 is 13 amino acids long. CDR1 is SGHRS, CDR2 YFSETQ, per germline. Here the CDR3 DNA reads TGCGCCAGCAGCTTGAATACCGGAGGGGAGCTGTTTTTT. Translation gives CASSLNTGGELFF.

The chain joins TRBV10-3 to TRBJ2-3; 8 positions match TRBD1. Losses at the gene ends were 7 bases for V and 2 bases for J; bases not matched to a gene: 5. The CDR3 has 14 amino acids. Germline values: CDR1 ENHRY, CDR2 SYGVKD. CDR3 amino acids: CAINGDRFTDTQYF. In DNA form, the CDR3 reads TGTGCCATCAACGGGGACAGGTTCACAGATACGCAGTATTTT.

The gene calls are TRBV5-4 and TRBJ2-1; 14 bases fit TRBD2. V was pared by 4 bases and J by 8 bases, with 8 bases of the junction left unmatched. The CDR3 length is 16 residues. Germline V lookup: CDR1 SGHNT, CDR2 YYREEE (reference sequence). CDR3 protein: CASSGRLAGGQDEQFF. CDR3 nucleotide sequence: TGTGCCAGCAGCGGTAGACTAGCGGGGGGGCAGGATGAGCAGTTCTTC. Full variable domain (rest looked up from reference TRBV5-4 and TRBJ2-1): ETGVTQSPTHLIKTRGQQVTLRCSSQSGHNTVSWYQQALGQGPQFIFQYYREEENGRGNFPPRFSGLQFPNYSSELNVNALELDDSALYLCASSGRLAGGQDEQFFGPGTRLTVL.

The genes are TRBV6-4 and TRBJ2-1; the D gene is possibly TRBD2 (6 bases). Trimming cost V 8 bases and J 8 bases, with 16 bases left between them. Germline V lookup: CDR1 MRHNA, CDR2 SNTAGT. CDR3 size: 13 residues. CDR3 protein: CASGRFGGDEQFF. The CDR3 bases are TGTGCCAGCGGCCGCTTCGGAGGGGATGAGCAGTTCTTC.

V gene TRBV15 combines with J gene TRBJ2-7, with D perhaps being TRBD1 or TRBD2 (5 bases each). The ends were cut back, 0 bases at V and 1 base at J, with 13 bases in the middle. Germline V gives CDR1 LNHNV, CDR2 YYDKDF (reference sequence). The CDR3 extends over 16 amino acids. The CDR3 bases are TGTGCCACCAGCAGAGATCAAGGGACGGCTTCCTACGAGCAGTACTTC. This sequence encodes CATSRDQGTASYEQYF.

In this sample, this clone turned up a few times. The chain uses TRBV29-1 and TRBJ2-7, with 10 bases aligning to TRBD2. Germline V gives CDR1 SQVTM, CDR2 ANQGSEA. The V gene end was trimmed by 4 bases and the J gene end by 4 bases; junction bases not matched to a gene: 7. The CDR3 runs to 14 residues. The CDR3 loop reads CSVASSGSGYEQYF. CDR3 DNA sequence: TGCAGCGTTGCGTCTAGCGGGAGTGGGTACGAGCAGTACTTC.

In this sample, this clone turned up many times. The same CDR3 is also encoded by other DNA sequences in this sample. The chain combines TRBV29-1 with TRBJ2-5, with unresolved D. V was pared by 4 bases and J by 2 bases, with 5 bases between. Germline loops: CDR1 SQVTM, CDR2 ANQGSEA. This CDR3 is built from 11 residues. CDR3 nucleotide sequence: TGCAGCGTTGTGAGTCAAGAGACCCAGTACTTC. Translating gives CSVVSQETQYF.

This clone was seen a few times. The gene calls are TRBV5-1 and TRBJ2-2; tentative D call: TRBD2 (6 bases). This CDR3 region has 15 residues. Germline values: CDR1 SGHRS, CDR2 YFSETQ. V was cut by 3 bases and J by 2 bases, with 11 bases left in between. CDR3 residues: CASSWGTSNTGELFF. The CDR3 nucleotides are TGCGCCAGCAGCTGGGGGACTTCAAACACCGGGGAGCTGTTTTTT.

This clone showed up many times. This sequence joins TRBV2 and TRBJ2-3; TRBD2 aligns across 12 bases. The CDR3 spans 16 residues. In germline, CDR1 is SNHLY, CDR2 FYNNEI. After removal of 5 bases from V and 3 bases from J, the junction contained 6 bases not matched to a gene. The CDR3 protein is CASSRLAGVTTDTQYF. The CDR3, as DNA: TGTGCCAGCAGTCGACTAGCGGGAGTTACTACAGATACGCAGTATTTT.

This clone showed up just a few times. CDR3 sequence: CASSPLELQGSYNEQFF. CDR3 bases: TGTGCCAGCAGCCCACTAGAGCTTCAAGGCTCCTACAATGAGCAGTTCTTC. The chain joins TRBV11-2 to TRBJ2-1; TRBD2 might be the D (5 bases). Germline V gene sequence: CDR1 SGHAT, CDR2 FQNNGV. V shed 5 bases and J shed 0 bases, with 17 bases lying between them. CDR3 size: 17 residues.

Only a few counts were recorded for this clone. This chain joins TRBV7-9 and TRBJ2-5; a possible D gene is TRBD2 (7 bases). CDR1 and CDR2 from the germline V gene are SEHNR and FQNEAQ (reference sequence). Deletions cut 5 bases from V and 4 bases from J, with 17 bases between. The CDR3 length is 15 residues. The CDR3, as DNA: TGTGCCAGCAGCCCCACCTCCGCGGGGGCAGAGACCCAGTACTTC. Amino acid sequence: CASSPTSAGAETQYF.

This clone has a handful of counts. The gene calls are TRBV5-4 and TRBJ2-3; D not certain. This CDR3 has 13 amino acids. Between the trimmed V and J ends, which lost 2 bases and 4 bases, there was a span of 8 bases. Germline V gene lookup returns CDR1 SGHNT and CDR2 YYREEE (reference sequence). CDR3 in amino acids: CASSFWQSDTQYF. CDR3 in DNA: TGTGCCAGCAGCTTCTGGCAGTCAGATACGCAGTATTTT.